The 5 T cell receptor beta chains given below trace back to one sample, sequenced in a study of blood T cell repertoires in COVID-19. The assay was immunoSEQ multiplex PCR, and TCRdb's table has in-frame clones only and misses some. The repertoire holds 210,000 or so clones, with around 81% as singletons. Sequencing input: PBMCs or T cells enriched from blood (not recorded which). The receptors come from a man younger than 40 with acute COVID-19.

The J gene is TRBJ1-1, the V gene TRBV27; TRBD1 matches at 7 bases. Germline V gives CDR1 MNHEY, CDR2 SMNVEV (reference sequence). J lost 1 base, V lost 4 bases, and 15 bases had no gene match. The CDR3 has 18 amino acids. CDR3: CASSSQGSARGWNTEAFF. The CDR3 DNA sequence: TGTGCCAGCAGTTCACAGGGGTCGGCAAGGGGTTGGAACACTGAAGCTTTCTTT.

The gene calls are TRBV10-2 and TRBJ2-7, with 7 bases fitting TRBD1. Trimming removed 6 bases from V and 3 bases from J; junction bases left unmatched: 8. Germline V gene data show CDR1 as WSHSY and CDR2 as SAAADI. The CDR3 sequence is 14 residues long. The DNA for the CDR3 is TGCGCCAGCAGGCCAGGGACAGTCGTCTACGAGCAGTACTTC. It specifies CASRPGTVVYEQYF.

J is TRBJ1-2 and V is TRBV9, with D possibly matching TRBD1 (5 bases). Per the germline V gene, CDR1 is SGDLS and CDR2 is YYNGEE. CDR3 length: 15 residues. Trimming took 4 bases from V and 0 from J, leaving 13 bases between them. The CDR3 is CASSPDSLANYGYTF. CDR3 bases: TGTGCCAGCAGCCCCGACAGCCTAGCTAACTATGGCTACACCTTC.

The J gene is TRBJ2-3, the V gene TRBV9; D perhaps matches TRBD2 (5 bases). The germline V gene has CDR1 SGDLS and CDR2 YYNGEE. Trimming removed 0 bases from V and 2 bases from J, with 10 bases in between. The CDR3 spans 15 residues. The CDR3 DNA reads TGTGCCAGCAGCGTAGGTAGCGTTGCCACAGATACGCAGTATTTT. Its protein product is CASSVGSVATDTQYF.

This chain joins TRBV11-2 and TRBJ2-7; weak D call: TRBD2 (5 bases). The germline V gene encodes CDR1 SGHAT and CDR2 FQNNGV. The ends were cut back, 6 bases at V and 6 bases at J, with 15 bases in the middle. The CDR3 loop spans 13 amino acids. This chain's CDR3 is CASRPSSGSEQYF. The DNA for the CDR3 is TGTGCCAGCAGGCCTAGCTCGGGGTCCGAGCAGTACTTC.